This TCR beta chain appears in the sequencing data of a study of blood T cell repertoires in COVID-19. Study summary: Sources were T cells, B-cell-depleted T cells, or PBMCs; the material itself was cDNA or gDNA.

The CDR3 contains 13 residues. Germline CDR1 MNHEY, CDR2 SVGAGI. V was pared by 6 bases and J by 5 bases, with 11 bases between. Profiling relied on immunoSEQ multiplex PCR, and the TCRdb table lists in-frame clones only, not all of them. The sample holds about 270,000 clones, roughly 79% seen once. This TCR came from a woman in her sixties with active or convalescent COVID-19. This chain joins TRBV6-5 and TRBJ1-5, with D possibly being TRBD1 (6 bases). The sequencing sample was made of peripheral blood. The CDR3 nucleotides read TGTGCCAGCAGGGCATACAGGGATCAGCCCCAGCATTTT. It is translated as CASRAYRDQPQHF.